Described below is a single T cell receptor beta chain sequence and its context. Germline V gene lookup returns CDR1 KGHSH and CDR2 LQKENI. This CDR3 has 14 residues. The V gene end was trimmed by 3 bases and the J gene end by 8 bases; junction bases not matched to a gene: 7. The record originates from a study of cytomegalovirus exposure and HLA in healthy donors. The PCR employed 60 Vbeta primers together with 13 Jbeta primers. Original data processing: About 10 million shared chains were among the approximately 87 million unique TCR beta chains that a later analysis counted. The assay was immunoSEQ multiplex PCR, and TCRdb's table has in-frame clones only and misses some. Clonal size and the V and J genes are those of that table, whereas D and trimming came from the DNA. The sample carries 180,000 or so clones, approximately 80% recorded once.

The chain combines TRBV18 with TRBJ2-1; 7 nucleotides agree with TRBD2. The sequencing input was PBMCs. The TCR comes from a girl between 10 and 17 years old in good health and CMV-seropositive. DNA for the CDR3: TGTGCCAGCTCACCCTCACTAGCGAAGGATGAGCAGTTCTTC. This gives the protein CASSPSLAKDEQFF.